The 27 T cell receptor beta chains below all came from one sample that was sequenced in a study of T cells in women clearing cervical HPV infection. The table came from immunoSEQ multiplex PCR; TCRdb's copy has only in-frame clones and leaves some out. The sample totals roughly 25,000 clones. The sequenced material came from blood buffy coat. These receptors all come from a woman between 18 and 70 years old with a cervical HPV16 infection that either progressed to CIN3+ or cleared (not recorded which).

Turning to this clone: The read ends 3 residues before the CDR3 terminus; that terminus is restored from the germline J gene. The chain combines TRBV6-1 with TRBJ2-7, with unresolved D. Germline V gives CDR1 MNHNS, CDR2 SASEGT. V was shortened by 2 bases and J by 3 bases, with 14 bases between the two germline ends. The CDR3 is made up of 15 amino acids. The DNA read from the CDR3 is TGTGCCAGCAGTGAAACCAGCGACCGTCACTACGAG. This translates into CASSETSDRHYE. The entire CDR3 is CASSETSDRHYEQYF.

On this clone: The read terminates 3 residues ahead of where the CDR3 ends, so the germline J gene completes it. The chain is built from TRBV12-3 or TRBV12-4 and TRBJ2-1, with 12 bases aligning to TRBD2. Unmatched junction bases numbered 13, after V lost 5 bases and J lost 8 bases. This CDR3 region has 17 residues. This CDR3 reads CASSRRMGLAGVDEQFF. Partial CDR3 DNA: TGTGCCAGCAGTAGGCGGATGGGACTAGCGGGTGTGGATGAG.

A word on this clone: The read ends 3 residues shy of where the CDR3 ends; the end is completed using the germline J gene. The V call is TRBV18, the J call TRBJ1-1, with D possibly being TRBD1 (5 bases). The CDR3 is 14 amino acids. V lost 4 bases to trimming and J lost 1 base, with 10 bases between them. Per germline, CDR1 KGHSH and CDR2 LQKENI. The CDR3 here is CASSQQDRNTEAFF. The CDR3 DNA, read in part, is TGTGCCAGCTCACAACAAGACAGGAACACTGAA.

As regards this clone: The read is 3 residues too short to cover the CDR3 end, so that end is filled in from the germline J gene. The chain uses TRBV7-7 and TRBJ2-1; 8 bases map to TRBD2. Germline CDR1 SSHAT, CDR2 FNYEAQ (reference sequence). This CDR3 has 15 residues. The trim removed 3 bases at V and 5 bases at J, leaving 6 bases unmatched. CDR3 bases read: TGTGCCAGCAGCTTTGGGACTAGAAGGGACAATGAG. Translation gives CASSFGTRRDNE. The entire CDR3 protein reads CASSFGTRRDNEQFF. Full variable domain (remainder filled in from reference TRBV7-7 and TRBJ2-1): GAGVSQSPRYKVTKRGQDVTLRCDPISSHATLYWYQQALGQGPEFLTYFNYEAQPDKSGLPSDRFSAERPEGSISTLTIQRTEQRDSAMYRCASSFGTRRDNEQFFGPGTRLTVL.

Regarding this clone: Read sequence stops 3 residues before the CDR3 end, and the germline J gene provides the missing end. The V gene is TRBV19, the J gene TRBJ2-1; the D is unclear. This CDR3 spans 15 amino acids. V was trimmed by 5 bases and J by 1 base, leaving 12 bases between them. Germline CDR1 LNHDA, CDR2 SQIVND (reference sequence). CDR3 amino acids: CASSLTPQSYNEQFF. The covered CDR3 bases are TGTGCCAGTAGTTTGACTCCACAATCCTACAATGAG.

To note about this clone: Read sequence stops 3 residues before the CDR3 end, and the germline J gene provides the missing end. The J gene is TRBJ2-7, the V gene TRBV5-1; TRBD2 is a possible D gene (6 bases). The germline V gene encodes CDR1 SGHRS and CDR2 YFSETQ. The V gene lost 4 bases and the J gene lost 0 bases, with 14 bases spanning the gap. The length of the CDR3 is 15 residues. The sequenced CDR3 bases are TGCGCCAGCAGCCTCGAGCGGACTACCTCCTACGAG. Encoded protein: CASSLERTTSYE. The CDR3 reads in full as CASSLERTTSYEQYF.

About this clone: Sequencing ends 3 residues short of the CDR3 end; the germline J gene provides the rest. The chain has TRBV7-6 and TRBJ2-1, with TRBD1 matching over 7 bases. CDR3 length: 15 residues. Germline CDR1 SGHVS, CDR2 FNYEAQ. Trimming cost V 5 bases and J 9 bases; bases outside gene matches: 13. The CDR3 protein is CASSLEQGKEGEQFF. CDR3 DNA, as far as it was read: TGTGCCAGCAGCCTTGAACAGGGGAAGGAAGGTGAG.

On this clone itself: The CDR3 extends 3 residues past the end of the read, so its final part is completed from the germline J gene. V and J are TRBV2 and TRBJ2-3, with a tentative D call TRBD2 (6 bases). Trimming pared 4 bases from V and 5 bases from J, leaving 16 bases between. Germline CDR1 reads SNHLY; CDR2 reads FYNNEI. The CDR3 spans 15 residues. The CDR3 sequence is CASSVFAGLEDTQYF. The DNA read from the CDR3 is TGTGCCAGCAGTGTTTTCGCGGGACTGGAAGATACG. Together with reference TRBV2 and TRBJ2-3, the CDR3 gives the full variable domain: EPEVTQTPSHQVTQMGQEVILRCVPISNHLYFYWYRQILGQKVEFLVSFYNNEISEKSEIFDDQFSVERPDGSNFTLKIRSTKLEDSAMYFCASSVFAGLEDTQYFGPGTRLTVL.

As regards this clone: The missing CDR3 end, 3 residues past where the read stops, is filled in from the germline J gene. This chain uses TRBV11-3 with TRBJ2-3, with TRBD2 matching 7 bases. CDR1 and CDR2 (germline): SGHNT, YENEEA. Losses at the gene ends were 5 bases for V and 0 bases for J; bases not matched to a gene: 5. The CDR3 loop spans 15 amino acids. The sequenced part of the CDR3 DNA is TGTGCCAGCAGCCCGGGGGGTGTGAGCACAGATACG. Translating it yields CASSPGGVSTDT. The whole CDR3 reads CASSPGGVSTDTQYF. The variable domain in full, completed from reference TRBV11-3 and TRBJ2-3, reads EAGVVQSPRYKIIEKKQPVAFWCNPISGHNTLYWYLQNLGQGPELLIRYENEEAVDDSQLPKDRFSAERLKGVDSTLKIQPAELGDSAVYLCASSPGGVSTDTQYFGPGTRLTVL.

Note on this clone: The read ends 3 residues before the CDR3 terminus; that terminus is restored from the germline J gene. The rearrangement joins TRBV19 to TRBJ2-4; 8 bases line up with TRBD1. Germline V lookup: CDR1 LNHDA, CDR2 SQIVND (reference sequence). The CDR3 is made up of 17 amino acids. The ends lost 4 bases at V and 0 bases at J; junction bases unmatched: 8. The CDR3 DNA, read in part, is TGTGCCAGTAGTAGCCCCCGGACAGGGTTAGCCAAAAACATT. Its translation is CASSSPRTGLAKNI. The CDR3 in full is CASSSPRTGLAKNIQYF.

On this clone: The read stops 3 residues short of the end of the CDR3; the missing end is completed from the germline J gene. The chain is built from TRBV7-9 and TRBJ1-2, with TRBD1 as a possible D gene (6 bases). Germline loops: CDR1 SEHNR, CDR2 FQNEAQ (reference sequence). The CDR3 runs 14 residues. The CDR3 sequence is CASSARTENYDYTF. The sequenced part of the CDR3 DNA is TGTGCCAGCAGCGCCAGGACAGAAAACTACGAC.

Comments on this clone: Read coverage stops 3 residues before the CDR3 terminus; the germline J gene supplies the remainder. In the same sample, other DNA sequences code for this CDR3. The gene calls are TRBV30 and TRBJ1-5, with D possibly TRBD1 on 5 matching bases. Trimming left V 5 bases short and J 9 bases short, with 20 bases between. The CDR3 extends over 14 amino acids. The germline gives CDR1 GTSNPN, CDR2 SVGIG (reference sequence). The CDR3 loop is CAWSPGGVSRPQHF. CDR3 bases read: TGTGCCTGGTCGCCGGGGGGTGTGTCACGGCCC.

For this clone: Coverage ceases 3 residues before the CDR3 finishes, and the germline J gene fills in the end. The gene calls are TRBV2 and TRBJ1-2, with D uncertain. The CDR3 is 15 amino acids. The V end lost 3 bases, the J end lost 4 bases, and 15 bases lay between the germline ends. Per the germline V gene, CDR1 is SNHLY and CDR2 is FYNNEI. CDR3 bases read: TGTGCCAGCAGTGACGCGGTGTCGCCCCTCTATGGC. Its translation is CASSDAVSPLYG. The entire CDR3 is CASSDAVSPLYGYTF. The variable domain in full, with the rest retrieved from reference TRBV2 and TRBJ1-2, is EPEVTQTPSHQVTQMGQEVILRCVPISNHLYFYWYRQILGQKVEFLVSFYNNEISEKSEIFDDQFSVERPDGSNFTLKIRSTKLEDSAMYFCASSDAVSPLYGYTFGSGTRLTVV.

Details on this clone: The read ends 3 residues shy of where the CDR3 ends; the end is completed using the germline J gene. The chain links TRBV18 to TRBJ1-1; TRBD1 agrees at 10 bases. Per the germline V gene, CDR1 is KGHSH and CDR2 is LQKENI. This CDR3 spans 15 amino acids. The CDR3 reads CASSSGTGASYEAFF. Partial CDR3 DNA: TGTGCCAGCTCGTCCGGGACAGGGGCTTCCTACGAG.

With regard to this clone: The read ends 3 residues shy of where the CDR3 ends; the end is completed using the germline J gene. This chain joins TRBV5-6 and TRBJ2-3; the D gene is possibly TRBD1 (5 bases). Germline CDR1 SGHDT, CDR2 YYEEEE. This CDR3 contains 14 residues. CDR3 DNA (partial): TGTGCCAGCAGCCTCACAGGTGGGAATCAGCCG. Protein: CASSLTGGNQP. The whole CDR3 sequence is CASSLTGGNQPQYF.

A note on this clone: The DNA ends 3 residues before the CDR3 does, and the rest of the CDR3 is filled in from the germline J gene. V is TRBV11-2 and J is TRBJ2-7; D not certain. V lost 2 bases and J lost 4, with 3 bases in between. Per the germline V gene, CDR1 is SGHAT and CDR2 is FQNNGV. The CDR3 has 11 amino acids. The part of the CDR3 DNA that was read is TGTGCCAGCAGCTTATTATACGAG. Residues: CASSLLYE. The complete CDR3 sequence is CASSLLYEQYF.

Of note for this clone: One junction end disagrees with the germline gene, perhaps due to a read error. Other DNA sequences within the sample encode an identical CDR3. CDR3: CASSLVDSNTIYF. Incomplete CDR3 DNA: TGTGCCAGCAGCTTAGTTGATTCAAACACG. The V and J genes are TRBV7-9 and TRBJ1-3; D remains unclear. The read stops 3 residues short of the end of the CDR3; the missing end is completed from the germline J gene. This CDR3 contains 13 residues. From germline, CDR1 is SEHNR and CDR2 FQNEAQ (reference sequence).

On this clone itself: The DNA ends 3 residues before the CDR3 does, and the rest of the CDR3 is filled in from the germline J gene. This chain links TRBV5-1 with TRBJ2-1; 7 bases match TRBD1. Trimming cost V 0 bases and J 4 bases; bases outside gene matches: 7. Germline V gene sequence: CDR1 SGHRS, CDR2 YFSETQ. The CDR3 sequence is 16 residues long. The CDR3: CASSLATGVNYNEQFF. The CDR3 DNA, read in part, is TGCGCCAGCAGCTTGGCTACAGGGGTCAATTACAATGAG.

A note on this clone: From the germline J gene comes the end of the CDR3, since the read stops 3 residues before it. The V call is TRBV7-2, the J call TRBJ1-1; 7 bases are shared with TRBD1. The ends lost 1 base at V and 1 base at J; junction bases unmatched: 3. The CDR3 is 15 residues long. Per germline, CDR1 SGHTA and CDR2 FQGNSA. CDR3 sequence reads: CASSLVGQRNTEAFF. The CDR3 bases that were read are TGTGCCAGCAGCTTAGTGGGACAGAGGAACACTGAA.

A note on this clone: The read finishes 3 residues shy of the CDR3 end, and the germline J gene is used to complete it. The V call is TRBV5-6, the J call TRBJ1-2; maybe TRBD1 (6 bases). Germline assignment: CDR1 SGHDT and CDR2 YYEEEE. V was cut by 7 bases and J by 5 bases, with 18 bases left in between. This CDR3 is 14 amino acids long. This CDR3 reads CASAGAGNRYGYTF. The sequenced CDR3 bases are TGTGCCAGCGCGGGGGCAGGGAATAGATATGGC. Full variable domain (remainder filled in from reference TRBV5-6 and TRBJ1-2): DAGVTQSPTHLIKTRGQQVTLRCSPKSGHDTVSWYQQALGQGPQFIFQYYEEEERQRGNFPDRFSGHQFPNYSSELNVNALLLGDSALYLCASAGAGNRYGYTFGSGTRLTVV.

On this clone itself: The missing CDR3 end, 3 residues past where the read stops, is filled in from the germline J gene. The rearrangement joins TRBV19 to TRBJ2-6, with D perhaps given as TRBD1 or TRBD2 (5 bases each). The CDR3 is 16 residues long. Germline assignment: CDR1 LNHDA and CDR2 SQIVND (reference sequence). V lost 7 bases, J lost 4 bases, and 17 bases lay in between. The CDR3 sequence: CASKAGSSAGANVLTF. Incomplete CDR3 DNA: TGTGCCAGTAAGGCAGGGAGTTCGGCCGGGGCCAACGTC.

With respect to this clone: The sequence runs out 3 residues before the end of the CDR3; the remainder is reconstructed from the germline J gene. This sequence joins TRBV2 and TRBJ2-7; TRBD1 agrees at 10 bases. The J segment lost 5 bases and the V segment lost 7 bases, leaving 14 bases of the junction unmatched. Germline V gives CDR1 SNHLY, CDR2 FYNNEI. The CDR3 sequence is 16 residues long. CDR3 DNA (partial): TGTGCCAGCATCTCGGCCTGGGGGACAGGGGTACACGAG. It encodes CASISAWGTGVHE. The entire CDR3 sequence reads CASISAWGTGVHEQYF.

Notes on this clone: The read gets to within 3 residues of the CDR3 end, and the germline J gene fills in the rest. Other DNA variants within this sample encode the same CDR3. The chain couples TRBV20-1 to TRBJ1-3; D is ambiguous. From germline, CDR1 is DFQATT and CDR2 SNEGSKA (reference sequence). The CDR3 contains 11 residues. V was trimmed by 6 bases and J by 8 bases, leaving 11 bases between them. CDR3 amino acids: CSARLRDTIYF. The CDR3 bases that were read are TGCAGTGCCAGGCTTAGGGACACC.

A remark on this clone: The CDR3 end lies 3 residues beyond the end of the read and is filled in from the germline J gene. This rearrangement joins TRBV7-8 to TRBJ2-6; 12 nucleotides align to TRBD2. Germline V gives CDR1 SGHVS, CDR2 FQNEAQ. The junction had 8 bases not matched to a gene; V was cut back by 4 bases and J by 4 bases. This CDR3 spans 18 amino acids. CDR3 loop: CASSSTGLAGTGANVLTF. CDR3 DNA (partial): TGTGCCAGCAGCTCGACAGGACTAGCGGGAACGGGGGCCAACGTC.

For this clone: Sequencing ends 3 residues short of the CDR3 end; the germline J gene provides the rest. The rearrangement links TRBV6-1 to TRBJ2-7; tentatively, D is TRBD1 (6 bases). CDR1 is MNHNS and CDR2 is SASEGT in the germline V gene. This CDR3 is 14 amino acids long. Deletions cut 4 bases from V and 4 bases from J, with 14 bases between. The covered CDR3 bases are TGTGCCAGCAGTGTGGGCCACAGGGAATACGAG. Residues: CASSVGHREYE. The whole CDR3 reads CASSVGHREYEQYF.

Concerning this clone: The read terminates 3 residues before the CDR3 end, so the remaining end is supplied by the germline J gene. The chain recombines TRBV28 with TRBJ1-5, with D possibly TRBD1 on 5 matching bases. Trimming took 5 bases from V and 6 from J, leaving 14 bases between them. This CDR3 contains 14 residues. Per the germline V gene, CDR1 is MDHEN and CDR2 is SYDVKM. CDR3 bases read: TGTGCCAGCAGTAAAGCAGGGTACGGTCAGCCC. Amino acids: CASSKAGYGQP. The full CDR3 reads CASSKAGYGQPQHF.

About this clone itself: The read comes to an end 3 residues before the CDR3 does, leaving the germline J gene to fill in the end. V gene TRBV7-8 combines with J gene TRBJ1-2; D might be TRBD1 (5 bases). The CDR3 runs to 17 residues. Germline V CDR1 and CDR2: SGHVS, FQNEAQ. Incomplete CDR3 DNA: TGTGCCAGCAGCACCCAATCCTGGGGGGGTCTGACGGGGGGC. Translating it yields CASSTQSWGGLTGG. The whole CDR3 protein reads CASSTQSWGGLTGGYTF.